The 5 T cell receptor beta chains reported below all come from one sample, sequenced in a study of control samples from healthy donors and cancer patients. Some clones are missing from TCRdb's copy, which holds only in-frame ones; the method was immunoSEQ multiplex PCR. The sample lists 150,000 to 200,000 clones; around 90% were seen once. The sequenced sample was blood. The receptors were sampled from a woman aged 25 to 39 in good health.

This rearrangement joins TRBV6-2 or TRBV6-3 to TRBJ2-1, with 7 bases that match TRBD2. With 0 bases clipped from V and 9 bases from J, the junction kept 5 bases outside the gene matches. From germline, CDR1 is MNHEY and CDR2 SVGEGT. CDR3 length: 14 residues. The CDR3 DNA follows: TGTGCCAGCAGTTACTCGCAGACTAGCTTTGAGCAGTTCTTC. This gives the protein CASSYSQTSFEQFF.

CDR3 DNA sequence: TGCGCCAGCAGCCAAGATCCACCAGGGGCACAGCCCCAGCATTTT. Protein product: CASSQDPPGAQPQHF. The rearrangement links TRBV4-1 to TRBJ1-5; D might be TRBD1 (6 bases). This CDR3 contains 15 residues. V lost 0 bases and J lost 7, with 13 bases in between. Germline lookup yields CDR1 MGHRA and CDR2 YSYEKL.

V and J are TRBV9 and TRBJ2-2; D may be TRBD1 (6 bases). The V end was cut by 3 bases, the J end by 1 base, with 7 bases between. Germline V gene sequence: CDR1 SGDLS, CDR2 YYNGEE. The CDR3 loop spans 14 amino acids. CDR3 loop: CASSGTVNTGELFF. The CDR3 DNA sequence: TGTGCCAGCAGCGGGACAGTGAACACCGGGGAGCTGTTTTTT. The full variable domain, rest sourced from reference TRBV9 and TRBJ2-2, is DSGVTQTPKHLITATGQRVTLRCSPRSGDLSVYWYQQSLDQGLQFLIQYYNGEERAKGNILERFSAQQFPDLHSELNLSSLELGDSALYFCASSGTVNTGELFFGEGSRLTVL.

The rearrangement links TRBV5-5 to TRBJ2-2; 8 nucleotides agree with TRBD1. CDR1 is SGHKS, CDR2 YYEKEE, per germline (reference sequence). The V and J ends lost 3 bases and 0 bases, in that order; junction bases with no gene match: 7. The CDR3 is 17 residues long. The CDR3 DNA reads TGTGCCAGCAGCTCAGGACAGGGAGGTTCGAACACCGGGGAGCTGTTTTTT. Its translation is CASSSGQGGSNTGELFF. The entire variable domain, with the rest obtained from reference TRBV5-5 and TRBJ2-2, is as follows: DAGVTQSPTHLIKTRGQQVTLRCSPISGHKSVSWYQQVLGQGPQFIFQYYEKEERGRGNFPDRFSARQFPNYSSELNVNALLLGDSALYLCASSSGQGGSNTGELFFGEGSRLTVL.

The chain uses TRBV5-6 and TRBJ1-5; unclear D gene. The CDR3 consists of 12 residues. Trimming removed 2 bases at V and 5 bases at J, with 5 bases between. Germline V gene sequence: CDR1 SGHDT, CDR2 YYEEEE. The CDR3 spells CASSFKDQPQHF. The DNA of the CDR3 is TGTGCCAGCAGCTTTAAGGATCAGCCCCAGCATTTT.